This entry concerns a single TCR beta chain. The sample belongs to a study of T cell changes during pregnancy in multiple sclerosis. The repertoire was sequenced with immunoSEQ multiplex PCR; TCRdb's copy has only in-frame clones and lacks some. The data hold 110,000 or so clones, with 80% to 95% observed a single time. CDR1 and CDR2 from the germline V gene are MNHNS and SASEGT. The CDR3 is 15 amino acids. The material sequenced was peripheral blood, taken before pregnancy. This receptor was taken from a female donor with multiple sclerosis, enrolled in a pregnancy study. This chain connects TRBV6-1 to TRBJ2-7; 8 bases are a match to TRBD1. CDR3 coding DNA: TGTACCGCTCTTGTAGGAAACAGGGGGACCTACGAGCAGTACTTC. Residues: CTALVGNRGTYEQYF.